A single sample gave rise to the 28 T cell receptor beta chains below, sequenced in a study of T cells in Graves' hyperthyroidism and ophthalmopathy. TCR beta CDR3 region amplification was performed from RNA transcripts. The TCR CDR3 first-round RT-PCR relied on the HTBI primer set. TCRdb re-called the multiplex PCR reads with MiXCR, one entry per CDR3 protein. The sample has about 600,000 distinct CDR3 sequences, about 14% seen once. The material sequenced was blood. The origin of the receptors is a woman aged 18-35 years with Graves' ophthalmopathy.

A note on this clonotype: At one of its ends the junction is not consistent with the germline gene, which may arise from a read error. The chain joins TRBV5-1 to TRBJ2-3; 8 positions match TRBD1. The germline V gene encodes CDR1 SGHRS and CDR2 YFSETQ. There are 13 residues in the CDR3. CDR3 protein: CASSPEDRVPQYF. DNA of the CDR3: TGTGCCAGCAGCCCGGAGGACAGGGTTCCGCAGTATTTT.

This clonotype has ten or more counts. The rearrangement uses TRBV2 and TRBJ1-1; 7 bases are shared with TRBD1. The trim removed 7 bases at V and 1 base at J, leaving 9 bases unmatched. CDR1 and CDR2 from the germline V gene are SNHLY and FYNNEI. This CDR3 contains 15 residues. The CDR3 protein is CASTQARGQNTEAFF. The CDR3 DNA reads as TGTGCCAGCACCCAGGCGAGGGGGCAGAACACTGAAGCTTTCTTT.

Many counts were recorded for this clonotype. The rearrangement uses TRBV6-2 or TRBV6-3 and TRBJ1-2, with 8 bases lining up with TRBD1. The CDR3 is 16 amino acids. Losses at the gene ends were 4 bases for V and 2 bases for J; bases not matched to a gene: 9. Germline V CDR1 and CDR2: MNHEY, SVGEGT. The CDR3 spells CASSSVRGPANYGYTF. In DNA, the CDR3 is TGTGCCAGCAGTTCGGTCAGGGGGCCGGCAAACTATGGCTACACCTTC.

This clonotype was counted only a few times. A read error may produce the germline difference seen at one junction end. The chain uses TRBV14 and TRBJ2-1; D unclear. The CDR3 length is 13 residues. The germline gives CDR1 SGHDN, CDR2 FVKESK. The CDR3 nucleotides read TGTGCCAGCAGCCAAGCCTCCGACAATGAGCAGTTCTTC. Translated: CASSQASDNEQFF. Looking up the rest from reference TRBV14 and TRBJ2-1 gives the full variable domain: EAGVTQFPSHSVIEKGQTVTLRCDPISGHDNLYWYRRVMGKEIKFLLHFVKESKQDESGMPNNRFLAERTGGTYSTLKVQPAELEDSGVYFCASSQASDNEQFFGPGTRLTVL.

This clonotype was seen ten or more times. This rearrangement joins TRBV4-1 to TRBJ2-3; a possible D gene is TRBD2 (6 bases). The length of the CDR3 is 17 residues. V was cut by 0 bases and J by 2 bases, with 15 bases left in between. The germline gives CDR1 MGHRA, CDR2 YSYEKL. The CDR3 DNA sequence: TGCGCCAGCAGCCAAGATGTACGGGGGTCCCTCACAGATACGCAGTATTTT. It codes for CASSQDVRGSLTDTQYF.

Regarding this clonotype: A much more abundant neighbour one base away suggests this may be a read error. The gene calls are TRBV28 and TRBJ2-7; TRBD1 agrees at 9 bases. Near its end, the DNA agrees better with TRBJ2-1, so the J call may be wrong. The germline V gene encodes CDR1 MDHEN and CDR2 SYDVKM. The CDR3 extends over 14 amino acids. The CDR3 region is CASSPRQGVGEQFF. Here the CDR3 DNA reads TGTGCCAGCAGTCCCCGACAGGGGGTTGGCGAGCAGTTCTTC.

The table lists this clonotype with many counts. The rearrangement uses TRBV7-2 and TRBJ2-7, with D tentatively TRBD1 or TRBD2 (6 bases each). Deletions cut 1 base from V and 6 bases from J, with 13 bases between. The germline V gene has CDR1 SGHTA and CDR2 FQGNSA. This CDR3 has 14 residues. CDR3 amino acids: CASSLGWGAGEQYF. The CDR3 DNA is TGTGCCAGCAGCTTAGGGTGGGGGGCGGGCGAGCAGTACTTC.

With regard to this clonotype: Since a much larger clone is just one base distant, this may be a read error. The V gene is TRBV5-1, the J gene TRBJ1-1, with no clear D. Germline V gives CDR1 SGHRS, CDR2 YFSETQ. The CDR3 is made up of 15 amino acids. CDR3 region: CASSLVSRPNTEALF. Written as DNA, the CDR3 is TGCGCCAGCAGCTTGGTATCCAGGCCCAACACTGAAGCTCTCTTT.

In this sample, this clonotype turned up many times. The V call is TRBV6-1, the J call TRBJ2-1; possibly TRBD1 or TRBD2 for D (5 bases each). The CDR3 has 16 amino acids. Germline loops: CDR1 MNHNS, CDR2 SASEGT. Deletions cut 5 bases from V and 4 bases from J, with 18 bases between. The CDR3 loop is CASSSPRGVEYNEQFF. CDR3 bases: TGTGCCAGCAGTTCCCCCCGAGGGGTTGAATACAATGAGCAGTTCTTC.

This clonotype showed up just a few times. CDR3 protein: CSARDQARVGHQPQHF. Written as DNA, the CDR3 is TGCAGTGCTAGAGATCAGGCCAGGGTAGGGCATCAGCCCCAGCATTTT. This chain joins TRBV20-1 and TRBJ1-5, with D perhaps matching TRBD1 (5 bases). Germline CDR1 is DFQATT and CDR2 is SNEGSKA (reference sequence). Trimming removed 0 bases from V and 5 bases from J, with 17 bases in between. This CDR3 is 16 amino acids long.

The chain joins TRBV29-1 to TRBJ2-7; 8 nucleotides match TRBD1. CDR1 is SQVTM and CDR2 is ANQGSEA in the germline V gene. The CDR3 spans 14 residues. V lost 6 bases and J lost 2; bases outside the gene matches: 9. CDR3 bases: TGCAGCGTAGGAACCGGGACAGGAGCCTACGAGCAGTACTTC. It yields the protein CSVGTGTGAYEQYF.

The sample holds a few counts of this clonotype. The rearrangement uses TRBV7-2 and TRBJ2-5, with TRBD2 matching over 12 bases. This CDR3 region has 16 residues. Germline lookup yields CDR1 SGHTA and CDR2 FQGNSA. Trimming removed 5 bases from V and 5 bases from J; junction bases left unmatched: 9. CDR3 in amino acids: CASSLTSGRIGETQYF. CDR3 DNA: TGTGCCAGCAGCCTAACTAGCGGGAGGATAGGGGAGACCCAGTACTTC.

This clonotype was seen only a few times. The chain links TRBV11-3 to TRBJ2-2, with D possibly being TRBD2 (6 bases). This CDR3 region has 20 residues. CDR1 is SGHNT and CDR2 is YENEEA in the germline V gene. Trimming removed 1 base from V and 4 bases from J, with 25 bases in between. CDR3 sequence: CASSLGFQLAMVWSTGELFF. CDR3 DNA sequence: TGTGCCAGCAGCTTAGGTTTTCAACTAGCTATGGTCTGGTCCACCGGGGAGCTGTTTTTT.

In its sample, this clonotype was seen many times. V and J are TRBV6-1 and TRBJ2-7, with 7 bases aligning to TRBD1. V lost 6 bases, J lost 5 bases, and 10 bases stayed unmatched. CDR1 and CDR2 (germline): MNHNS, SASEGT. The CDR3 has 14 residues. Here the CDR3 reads CASSPDRDRDEQYF. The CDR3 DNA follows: TGTGCCAGCAGCCCAGACAGGGATAGGGACGAGCAGTACTTC.

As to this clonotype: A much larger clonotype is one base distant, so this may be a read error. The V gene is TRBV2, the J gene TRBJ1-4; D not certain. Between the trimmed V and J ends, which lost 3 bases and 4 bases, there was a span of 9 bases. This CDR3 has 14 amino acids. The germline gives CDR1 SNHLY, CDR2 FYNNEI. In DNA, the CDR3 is TGTGCCAGCAGTGACGGACCTAGTAATGAAAAACTGTTTTTT. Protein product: CASSDGPSNEKLFF.

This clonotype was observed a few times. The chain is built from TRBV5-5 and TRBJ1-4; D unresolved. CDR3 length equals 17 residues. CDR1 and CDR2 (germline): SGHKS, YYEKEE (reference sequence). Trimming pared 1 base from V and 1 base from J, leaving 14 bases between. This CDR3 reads CASSLKVWFGTNEKLFF. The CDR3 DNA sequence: TGTGCCAGCAGCTTGAAGGTCTGGTTCGGAACTAATGAAAAACTGTTTTTT.

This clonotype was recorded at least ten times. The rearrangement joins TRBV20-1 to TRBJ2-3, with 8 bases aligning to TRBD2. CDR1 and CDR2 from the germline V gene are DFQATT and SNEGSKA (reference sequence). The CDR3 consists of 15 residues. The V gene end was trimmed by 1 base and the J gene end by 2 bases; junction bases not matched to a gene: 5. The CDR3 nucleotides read TGCAGTGCTAGAGTCGGTAGCGGGATCACAGATACGCAGTATTTT. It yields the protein CSARVGSGITDTQYF.

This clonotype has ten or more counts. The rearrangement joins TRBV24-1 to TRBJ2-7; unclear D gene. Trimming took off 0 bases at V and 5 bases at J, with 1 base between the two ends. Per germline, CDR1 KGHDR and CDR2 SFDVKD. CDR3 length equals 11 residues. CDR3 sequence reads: CATSDLDEQYF. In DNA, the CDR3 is TGTGCCACCAGTGATTTGGACGAGCAGTACTTC.

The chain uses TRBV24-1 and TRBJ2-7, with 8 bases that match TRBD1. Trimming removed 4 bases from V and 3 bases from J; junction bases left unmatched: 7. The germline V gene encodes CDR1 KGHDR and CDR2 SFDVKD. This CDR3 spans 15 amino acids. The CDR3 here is CATSDPGTGNYEQYF. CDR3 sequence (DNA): TGTGCCACCAGTGACCCCGGGACAGGCAACTACGAGCAGTACTTC.

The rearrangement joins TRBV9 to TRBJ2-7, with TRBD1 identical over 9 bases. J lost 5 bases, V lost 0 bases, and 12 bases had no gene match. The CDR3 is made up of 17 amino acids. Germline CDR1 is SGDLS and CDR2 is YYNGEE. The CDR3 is CASSVAPGQGRVDEQYF. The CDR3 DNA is TGTGCCAGCAGCGTAGCCCCCGGACAGGGGAGGGTTGACGAGCAGTACTTC.

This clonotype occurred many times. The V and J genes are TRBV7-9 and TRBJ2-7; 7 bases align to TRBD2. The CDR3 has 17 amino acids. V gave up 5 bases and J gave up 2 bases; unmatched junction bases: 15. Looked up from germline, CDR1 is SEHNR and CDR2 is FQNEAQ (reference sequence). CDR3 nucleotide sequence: TGTGCCAGCAGCCCCCAGATGAGACTAGCCCTAGCCTACGAGCAGTACTTC. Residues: CASSPQMRLALAYEQYF.

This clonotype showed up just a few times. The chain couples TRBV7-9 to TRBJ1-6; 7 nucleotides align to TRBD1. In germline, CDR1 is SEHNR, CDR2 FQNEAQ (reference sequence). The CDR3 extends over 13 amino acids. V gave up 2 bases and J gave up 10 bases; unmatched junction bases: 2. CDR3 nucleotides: TGTGCCAGCAGCTTAAGGACAGGATCACCCCTCCACTTT. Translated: CASSLRTGSPLHF. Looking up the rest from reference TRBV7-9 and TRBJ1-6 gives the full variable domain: DTGVSQNPRHKITKRGQNVTFRCDPISEHNRLYWYRQTLGQGPEFLTYFQNEAQLEKSRLLSDRFSAERPKGSFSTLEIQRTEQGDSAMYLCASSLRTGSPLHFGNGTRLTVT.

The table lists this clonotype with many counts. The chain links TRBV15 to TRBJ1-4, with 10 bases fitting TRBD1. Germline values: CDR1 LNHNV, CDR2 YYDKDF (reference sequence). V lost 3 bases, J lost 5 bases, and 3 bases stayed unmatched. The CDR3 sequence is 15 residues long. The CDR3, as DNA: TGTGCCACCAGCAGTACGGGACAGGGGAATGAAAAACTGTTTTTT. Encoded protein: CATSSTGQGNEKLFF. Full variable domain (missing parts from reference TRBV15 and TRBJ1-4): DAMVIQNPRYQVTQFGKPVTLSCSQTLNHNVMYWYQQKSSQAPKLLFHYYDKDFNNEADTPDNFQSRRPNTSFCFLDIRSPGLGDTAMYLCATSSTGQGNEKLFFGSGTQLSVL.

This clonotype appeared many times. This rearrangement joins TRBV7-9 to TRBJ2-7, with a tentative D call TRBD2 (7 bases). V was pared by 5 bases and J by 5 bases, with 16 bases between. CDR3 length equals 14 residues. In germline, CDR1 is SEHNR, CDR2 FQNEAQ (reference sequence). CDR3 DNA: TGTGCCAGCAGCCCCAGCCCGGGGGGCGACGAGCAGTACTTC. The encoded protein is CASSPSPGGDEQYF.

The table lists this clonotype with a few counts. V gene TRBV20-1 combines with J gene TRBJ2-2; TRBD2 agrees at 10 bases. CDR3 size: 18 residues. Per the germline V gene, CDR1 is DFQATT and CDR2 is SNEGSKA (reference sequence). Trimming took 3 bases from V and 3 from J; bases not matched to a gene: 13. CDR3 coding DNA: TGCAGTGCTAGGTTAAGCGGGAGGGCCTGGGTTGACACCGGGGAGCTGTTTTTT. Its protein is CSARLSGRAWVDTGELFF.

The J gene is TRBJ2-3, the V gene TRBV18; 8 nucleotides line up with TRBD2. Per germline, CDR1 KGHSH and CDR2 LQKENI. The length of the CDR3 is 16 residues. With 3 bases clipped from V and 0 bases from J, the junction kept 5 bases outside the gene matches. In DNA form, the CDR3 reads TGTGCCAGCTCACCTTCACTAGCGGCTAGCACAGATACGCAGTATTTT. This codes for CASSPSLAASTDTQYF.

For the CDR3, the DNA is TGCAGTGCCCTACGGACTGAGAGCACCGGGGAGCTGTTTTTT. Translated, it gives CSALRTESTGELFF. The V gene is TRBV20-1, the J gene TRBJ2-2, with D possibly being TRBD2 (5 bases). This CDR3 comprises 14 residues. Trimming cost V 6 bases and J 4 bases, with 15 bases left between them. Germline V gene sequence: CDR1 DFQATT, CDR2 SNEGSKA (reference sequence).

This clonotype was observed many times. The CDR3 loop is CASSYSDRSAKNIQYF. CDR3 in DNA: TGTGCCAGCAGTTACTCTGACAGGTCAGCCAAAAACATTCAGTACTTC. The chain joins TRBV6-2 or TRBV6-3 to TRBJ2-4, with TRBD1 as a possible D gene (6 bases). Germline CDR1 reads MNHEY; CDR2 reads SVGEGT. The V end was cut by 0 bases, the J end by 0 bases, with 9 bases between. The CDR3 sequence is 16 residues long.